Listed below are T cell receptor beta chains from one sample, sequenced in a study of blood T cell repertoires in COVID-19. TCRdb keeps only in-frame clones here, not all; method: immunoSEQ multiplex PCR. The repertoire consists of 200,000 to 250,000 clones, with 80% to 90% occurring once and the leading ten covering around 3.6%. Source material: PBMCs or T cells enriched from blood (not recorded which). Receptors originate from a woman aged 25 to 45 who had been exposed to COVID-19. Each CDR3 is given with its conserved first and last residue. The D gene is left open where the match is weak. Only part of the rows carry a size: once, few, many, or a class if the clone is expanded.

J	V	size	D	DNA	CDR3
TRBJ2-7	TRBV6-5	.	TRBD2	TGTGCCAGCAGTATTTTAGCGGGATCTCTCTACGAGCAGTACTTC	CASSILAGSLYEQYF
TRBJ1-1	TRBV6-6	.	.	TGTGCCAGCAGTTACTCGACAGGCACTGAAGCTTTCTTT	CASSYSTGTEAFF
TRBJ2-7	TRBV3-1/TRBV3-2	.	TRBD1	TGTGCCAGCAGCTACGGACAGGCTTACGAGCAGTACTTC	CASSYGQAYEQYF
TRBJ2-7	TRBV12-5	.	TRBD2	TGTGCTAGTGGTTTGGTCGTTAACAGGCGGGGGTACGAGCAGTACTTC	CASGLVVNRRGYEQYF
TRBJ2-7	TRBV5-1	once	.	TGCGCCAGCAGCTTGGCCGACGGCGGGATCCCCTACGAGCAGTACTTC	CASSLADGGIPYEQYF
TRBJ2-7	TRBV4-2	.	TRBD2	TGTGCCAGCAGCCTGCTCTTAGCGGGAGCCTACGAGCAGTACTTC	CASSLLLAGAYEQYF
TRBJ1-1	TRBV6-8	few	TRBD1	TGTGCCAGCAGATCCTTGGGACAGCTAAACACTGAAGCTTTCTTT	CASRSLGQLNTEAFF
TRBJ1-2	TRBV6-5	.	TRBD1	TGTGCCAGCGGAACACAGGGGACCAGAGGAGGCTACACCTTC	CASGTQGTRGGYTF
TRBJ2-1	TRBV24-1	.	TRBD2	TGTGCCACCAGTGACGTAGCGGGATCCTACAATGAGCAGTTCTTC	CATSDVAGSYNEQFF
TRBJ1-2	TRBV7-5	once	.	TGTGTCAGAAGCTTAAAGGAACGCCGATCGTTTCGTTGGGGGCATGGCTACACCTTC	CVRSLKERRSFRWGHGYTF
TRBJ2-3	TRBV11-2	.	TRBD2	TGTGCCAGCAGCTTAGATAAGTGGGGGACTAGCGGGAGCACAGATACGCAGTATTTT	CASSLDKWGTSGSTDTQYF
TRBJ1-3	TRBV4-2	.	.	TGTGCCAGCAGCCAAGTCTCGGGGTTACTCTCTGGAAACACCATATATTTT	CASSQVSGLLSGNTIYF
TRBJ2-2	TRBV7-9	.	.	TGTGCCAGCAGCTTCAACCCAGGGCCTACCGGGGAGCTGTTTTTT	CASSFNPGPTGELFF
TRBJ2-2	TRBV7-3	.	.	TGTGCCAGCAGCTTATTAGGGGACACCAACACCGGGGAGCTGTTTTTT	CASSLLGDTNTGELFF
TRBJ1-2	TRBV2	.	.	TGTGCCAGCAGTGACCGGGGGACCTATGGCTACACCTTC	CASSDRGTYGYTF
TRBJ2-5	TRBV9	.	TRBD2	TGTGCCAGCAGCCTTGGACTAGCGGGGTTCCAAGAGACCCAGTACTTC	CASSLGLAGFQETQYF
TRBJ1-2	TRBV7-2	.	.	TGTGCCAGCAGACCGGACAGCTACAGTCCTAACTATGGCTACACCTTC	CASRPDSYSPNYGYTF
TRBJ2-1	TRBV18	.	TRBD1	TGTGCCAGCTCACCAGACAGGGTATCCTACAATGAGCAGTTCTTC	CASSPDRVSYNEQFF
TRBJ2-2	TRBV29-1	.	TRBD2	TGCAGCGTGAGCGGGGGGTCGGCCGGGGAGCTGTTTTTT	CSVSGGSAGELFF
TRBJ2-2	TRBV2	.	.	TGTGCCAGCAGTGAGAAAAGCGTGTGGACCGGGGAGCTGTTTTTT	CASSEKSVWTGELFF